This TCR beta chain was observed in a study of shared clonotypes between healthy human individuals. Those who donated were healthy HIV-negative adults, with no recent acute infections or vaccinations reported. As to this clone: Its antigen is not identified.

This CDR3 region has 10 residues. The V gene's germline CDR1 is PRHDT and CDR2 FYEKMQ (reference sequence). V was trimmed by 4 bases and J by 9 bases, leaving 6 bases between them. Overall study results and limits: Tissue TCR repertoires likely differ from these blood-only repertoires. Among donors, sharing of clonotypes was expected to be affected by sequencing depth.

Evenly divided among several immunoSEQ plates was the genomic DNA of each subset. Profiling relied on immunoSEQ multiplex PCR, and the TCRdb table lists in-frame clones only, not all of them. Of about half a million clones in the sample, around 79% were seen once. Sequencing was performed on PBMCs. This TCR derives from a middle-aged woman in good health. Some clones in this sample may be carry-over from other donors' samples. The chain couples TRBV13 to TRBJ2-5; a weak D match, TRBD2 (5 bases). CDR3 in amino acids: CASSSGAQYF. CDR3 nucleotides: TGTGCCAGCAGCTCCGGGGCCCAGTACTTC.